This paragraph covers one T cell receptor beta chain sequence. The antigen is undetermined. These data are taken from a study of CD8+ T cells in alopecia areata. The overall study: Scoring of severity for treated patients was based on percentage of affected scalp area.

Sequencing relied on a cDNA template that was reverse transcribed from extracted RNA. Profiled with immunoSEQ multiplex PCR; TCRdb holds only in-frame clones, not every one. The sample consists of some 100,000 clones, roughly 60% of them appearing once. General study points: The study found higher clonality in lesional than normal scalp, especially in alopecia totalis/universalis. Scalp clonality dropped significantly under tofacitinib, as did expanded CD8+ top-100 clones.

The treatment is: oral pan-JAK inhibitor, 5-10 mg twice daily. The authors sorted CD4+ and CD8+ T cells from PBMCs. The receptor's source is a human donor with alopecia areata. This specimen was CD8+ T cells sorted from blood, taken at week 4, from a patient treated with tofacitinib.

The CDR3 loop is CAWSPTRYGYTF. The CDR3 DNA reads as TGTGCCTGGAGTCCTACGCGCTATGGCTACACCTTC. V is TRBV30 and J is TRBJ1-2; D not resolved. The CDR3 extends over 12 amino acids. Trimming left V 2 bases short and J 4 bases short, with 8 bases between. In germline, CDR1 is GTSNPN, CDR2 SVGIG (reference sequence).